This T cell receptor beta chain was sequenced during a study of spatial heterogeneity in lung cancer. Overall study: The study observed each unique TCR and UMI combination more than ten times on average in raw reads.

The time point denotes: blood at routine non-recurrence follow-up after resection. Material for sequencing was whole RNA from tumor, nontumor lung or frozen PBMC, left unsorted. MiXCR, run by TCRdb on the 5' RACE reads, gives a single entry per CDR3 protein. Of 95,000 to 130,000 distinct CDR3 sequences listed, 12% are singletons. This clonotype was counted many times. The source is a male donor with early-stage non-small cell lung cancer. Material: PBMCs, obtained at follow-up.

The CDR3 DNA is TGTGCCAGCAGTTTAAAGGCCGGGATGAACACTGAAGCTTTCTTT. Protein: CASSLKAGMNTEAFF. The V gene is TRBV28, the J gene TRBJ1-1, with D uncertain. Trimming stripped 2 bases from V and 0 bases from J, with 10 bases between. The CDR3 is made up of 15 amino acids. Germline V gives CDR1 MDHEN, CDR2 SYDVKM.